These 29 T cell receptor beta chains came from one sample sequenced in a study of blood T cell repertoires in COVID-19. The method was immunoSEQ multiplex PCR; TCRdb's version includes in-frame clones alone and lacks a portion of them. Of around 220,000 clones in the sample, approximately 79% were seen once. The sequenced sample consisted of peripheral blood. These receptor sequences come from a human donor in a cohort sampled during active COVID-19.

The chain recombines TRBV9 with TRBJ2-7, with TRBD2 matching 14 bases. With V trimmed by 1 base and J by 7 bases, 7 bases remained unmatched. This CDR3 has 16 residues. Germline-derived CDR1 and CDR2 are SGDLS and YYNGEE. In nucleotides, the CDR3 is TGTGCCAGCAGCGTAAAGACTAGCGGGAGGGCGGGTGAGCAGTACTTC. It codes for CASSVKTSGRAGEQYF. Full variable domain (rest looked up from reference TRBV9 and TRBJ2-7): DSGVTQTPKHLITATGQRVTLRCSPRSGDLSVYWYQQSLDQGLQFLIQYYNGEERAKGNILERFSAQQFPDLHSELNLSSLELGDSALYFCASSVKTSGRAGEQYFGPGTRLTVT.

The rearrangement links TRBV5-1 to TRBJ2-7, with 11 bases fitting TRBD1. V dropped 4 bases and J dropped 5; count of bases not matched to a gene: 2. The CDR3 has 13 residues. Germline values: CDR1 SGHRS, CDR2 YFSETQ. The CDR3 region is CASSGQGANEQYF. CDR3 DNA sequence: TGCGCCAGCAGCGGACAGGGGGCCAACGAGCAGTACTTC.

The rearrangement joins TRBV27 to TRBJ1-1; no definite D call. V was pared by 4 bases and J by 1 base, with 7 bases between. This CDR3 comprises 13 residues. Germline CDR1 reads MNHEY; CDR2 reads SMNVEV (reference sequence). The CDR3: CASSWAANTEAFF. In DNA form, the CDR3 reads TGTGCCAGCAGTTGGGCAGCGAACACTGAAGCTTTCTTT.

The chain employs TRBV4-3 and TRBJ1-1; 7 bases are shared with TRBD1. Germline loops: CDR1 LGHNA, CDR2 YSLEER. CDR3 length: 15 residues. Germline trimming cut 0 bases from V and 3 bases from J; bases unmatched to any gene: 4. The CDR3 loop is CASSQDRGRYTEAFF. The CDR3, as DNA: TGCGCCAGCAGCCAAGATAGGGGGCGCTACACTGAAGCTTTCTTT.

The chain combines TRBV7-3 with TRBJ2-5; tentatively, D is TRBD2 (5 bases). Trimming left V 4 bases short and J 4 bases short, with 10 bases between. CDR1 and CDR2 from the germline V gene are SGHTA and FQGTGA. The CDR3 sequence is 13 residues long. CDR3 protein: CASSSLGGETQYF. CDR3 coding DNA: TGTGCCAGCAGCTCACTAGGAGGAGAGACCCAGTACTTC.

This clone was detected once. V and J are TRBV28 and TRBJ1-2; 9 bases agree with TRBD1. V trimming: 5 bases; J trimming: 6 bases; junction bases outside the gene matches: 10. The CDR3 contains 15 residues. The germline gives CDR1 MDHEN, CDR2 SYDVKM. The CDR3 region is CASSRHGTGFNGYTF. The DNA of the CDR3 is TGTGCCAGCAGTCGTCATGGGACAGGGTTTAATGGCTACACCTTC.

This clone was recorded a few times. This chain connects TRBV6-5 to TRBJ1-3; no reliable D call. Germline-derived CDR1 and CDR2 are MNHEY and SVGAGI. Trimming took off 11 bases at V and 2 bases at J, with 7 bases between the two ends. The CDR3 is 11 residues long. The CDR3 DNA sequence: TGTGCCTTCGCGGCTGGAAACACCATATATTTT. Translated, it gives CAFAAGNTIYF.

This clone has only a few counts. The chain has TRBV29-1 and TRBJ2-7, with 8 bases matching TRBD1. The ends lost 7 bases at V and 6 bases at J; junction bases unmatched: 14. This CDR3 region has 14 residues. Looked up from germline, CDR1 is SQVTM and CDR2 is ANQGSEA. The CDR3 sequence is CSAAGGAGPLEQYF. The CDR3 DNA reads as TGCAGCGCAGCAGGGGGCGCGGGCCCTCTCGAGCAGTACTTC.

V gene TRBV28 combines with J gene TRBJ1-1; D not resolved. CDR3 length: 12 amino acids. Between the trimmed V and J ends, which lost 3 bases and 5 bases, there was a span of 7 bases. Germline V gene data show CDR1 as MDHEN and CDR2 as SYDVKM. CDR3 amino acids: CASSLGRTEAFF. Here the CDR3 DNA reads TGTGCCAGCAGTTTGGGCCGGACTGAAGCTTTCTTT.

J is TRBJ2-7 and V is TRBV7-2; D is perhaps TRBD2 (5 bases). V lost 1 base, J lost 4 bases, and 11 bases lay in between. Germline V gene lookup returns CDR1 SGHTA and CDR2 FQGNSA. The CDR3 contains 14 residues. CDR3 DNA sequence: TGTGCCAGCAGCTTAGTGTTCGGGATGTACGAGCAGTACTTC. Protein sequence: CASSLVFGMYEQYF.

The chain links TRBV5-6 to TRBJ2-3; 9 nucleotides line up with TRBD2. The CDR3 sequence is 17 residues long. J gave up 0 bases and V 2 bases, and 7 bases lay outside the gene matches. The germline gives CDR1 SGHDT, CDR2 YYEEEE. The CDR3 DNA follows: TGTGCCAGCAGCTTATGGAGCGGGAGGATCAGCACAGATACGCAGTATTTT. Translating it yields CASSLWSGRISTDTQYF.

V usage is TRBV11-2 and J usage is TRBJ1-3; 8 bases are shared with TRBD1. The V segment lost 2 bases and the J segment 0 bases; nucleotides outside the gene matches: 9. The germline gives CDR1 SGHAT, CDR2 FQNNGV. The CDR3 loop spans 18 amino acids. The CDR3 DNA reads TGTGCCAGCAGCTTAACCACCGGGACAGGATTCTCTGGAAACACCATATATTTT. Residues: CASSLTTGTGFSGNTIYF.

The rearrangement joins TRBV5-1 to TRBJ2-7; TRBD2 aligns across 8 bases. After removal of 4 bases from V and 2 bases from J, the junction contained 8 bases not matched to a gene. Germline CDR1 SGHRS, CDR2 YFSETQ. This CDR3 comprises 15 residues. CDR3 sequence: CASSPGGTVTYEQYF. CDR3 nucleotides: TGCGCCAGCAGCCCGGGGGGGACGGTGACCTACGAGCAGTACTTC.

The chain recombines TRBV7-9 with TRBJ2-7; TRBD1 matches at 7 bases. Germline loops: CDR1 SEHNR, CDR2 FQNEAQ (reference sequence). J was trimmed by 3 bases and V by 5 bases; bases with no gene match: 7. The length of the CDR3 is 14 residues. The CDR3 is CASSPPTGNYEQYF. The DNA of the CDR3 is TGTGCCAGCAGCCCCCCGACAGGGAACTACGAGCAGTACTTC.

The V call is TRBV28, the J call TRBJ1-4; TRBD1 matches 9 bases. The CDR3 has 14 amino acids. Germline V gives CDR1 MDHEN, CDR2 SYDVKM. The V gene end was trimmed by 6 bases and the J gene end by 5 bases; junction bases not matched to a gene: 4. The CDR3 DNA reads as TGTGCCAGCAGGACCGGGACAGGGAATGAAAAACTGTTTTTT. As protein: CASRTGTGNEKLFF. The full variable domain, with the rest looked up from reference TRBV28 and TRBJ1-4, is DVKVTQSSRYLVKRTGEKVFLECVQDMDHENMFWYRQDPGLGLRLIYFSYDVKMKEKGDIPEGYSVSREKKERFSLILESASTNQTSMYLCASRTGTGNEKLFFGSGTQLSVL.

V is TRBV13 and J is TRBJ2-7; weak D call: TRBD2 (5 bases). The CDR3 spans 14 residues. Germline values: CDR1 PRHDT, CDR2 FYEKMQ (reference sequence). The V gene lost 4 bases and the J gene lost 5 bases, with 15 bases spanning the gap. The chain's CDR3 is CASSSRPGGNEQYF. In DNA form, the CDR3 reads TGTGCCAGCAGCTCCCGTCCCGGAGGAAACGAGCAGTACTTC.

V gene TRBV4-2 combines with J gene TRBJ2-7; 11 nucleotides match TRBD2. Germline V gene data show CDR1 as LGHNA and CDR2 as YNFKEQ. The CDR3 runs 18 residues. The V and J ends lost 0 bases and 2 bases, in that order; junction bases with no gene match: 9. The CDR3 sequence: CASSQDLGTSGTPYEQYF. The CDR3 DNA follows: TGTGCCAGCAGCCAAGATCTCGGGACTAGCGGAACCCCCTACGAGCAGTACTTC.

This chain links TRBV30 with TRBJ2-7, with TRBD2 matching over 8 bases. This CDR3 has 11 amino acids. CDR1 is GTSNPN, CDR2 SVGIG, per germline (reference sequence). With 5 bases clipped from V and 6 bases from J, the junction kept 3 bases outside the gene matches. The CDR3 coding sequence is TGTGCCTGGGGGAGCGGGGGCGAGCAGTACTTC. Translating it yields CAWGSGGEQYF.

This chain joins TRBV7-2 and TRBJ2-1, with unresolved D. V was trimmed by 5 bases and J by 7 bases, leaving 15 bases between them. The CDR3 has 14 amino acids. The V gene's germline CDR1 is SGHTA and CDR2 FQGNSA. This CDR3 is CASSQRLISNEQFF. CDR3 in DNA: TGTGCCAGCAGCCAGAGGTTGATATCTAATGAGCAGTTCTTC.

This clone was found a few times. The genes are TRBV7-3 and TRBJ2-1; the D gene is possibly TRBD2 (6 bases). Deletions cut 2 bases from V and 5 bases from J, with 10 bases between. The CDR3 loop spans 14 amino acids. Germline V lookup: CDR1 SGHTA, CDR2 FQGTGA. CDR3 coding DNA: TGTGCCAGCAGCTTACGAGGAGGGGACAATGAGCAGTTCTTC. Protein product: CASSLRGGDNEQFF.

This sequence joins TRBV28 and TRBJ1-5, with D unclear. The V gene lost 6 bases and the J gene lost 4 bases, with 7 bases spanning the gap. CDR1 is MDHEN, CDR2 SYDVKM, per germline. The CDR3 is 12 amino acids. DNA of the CDR3: TGTGCCAGCAGCGAACGGAATCAGCCCCAGCATTTT. Encoded protein: CASSERNQPQHF.

This chain links TRBV7-2 with TRBJ2-3, with D perhaps TRBD2 (5 bases). V lost 5 bases and J lost 0, with 12 bases in between. Germline V gene sequence: CDR1 SGHTA, CDR2 FQGNSA. CDR3 length: 15 amino acids. CDR3 in amino acids: CASSPWRASTDTQYF. In DNA form, the CDR3 reads TGTGCCAGCAGCCCCTGGCGGGCCAGCACAGATACGCAGTATTTT.

The rearrangement links TRBV11-2 to TRBJ1-3; D not certain. This CDR3 has 16 residues. The germline gives CDR1 SGHAT, CDR2 FQNNGV. Trimming shortened V by 1 base and J by 0 bases, and 10 bases separated the two germline ends. The CDR3 loop is CASSLGYGPSGNTIYF. The CDR3, as DNA: TGTGCCAGCAGCTTAGGGTATGGGCCCTCTGGAAACACCATATATTTT.

The CDR3 DNA sequence: TGTGCCAGCAGTCAGTGGCTAGCGGGAAACTCCTACGAGCAGTACTTC. Residues: CASSQWLAGNSYEQYF. V gene TRBV28 combines with J gene TRBJ2-7; 9 bases are a match to TRBD2. Germline CDR1 reads MDHEN; CDR2 reads SYDVKM. V shed 5 bases and J 0 bases; nucleotides not matched to a gene: 8. The length of the CDR3 is 16 residues.

The chain combines TRBV5-6 with TRBJ2-1, with 7 nucleotides matching TRBD2. Germline V lookup: CDR1 SGHDT, CDR2 YYEEEE. Trimming at V came to 0 bases and at J to 0 bases, leaving 3 bases not matched to a gene. CDR3 length: 16 amino acids. The CDR3 region has the DNA TGTGCCAGCAGCTTGGGGGGACTATTCTCCTACAATGAGCAGTTCTTC. Protein product: CASSLGGLFSYNEQFF.

This clone was counted a few times. V usage is TRBV2 and J usage is TRBJ1-2; D perhaps matches TRBD1 (6 bases). The CDR3 spans 12 residues. The V gene's germline CDR1 is SNHLY and CDR2 FYNNEI. Trimming took off 6 bases at V and 8 bases at J, with 13 bases between the two ends. For the CDR3, the DNA is TGTGCCAGCAGGGGGGGGCCCTACGGCTACACCTTC. Protein: CASRGGPYGYTF.

In its sample, this clone was seen once. V usage is TRBV3-1 (or the pseudogene TRBV3-2) and J usage is TRBJ2-1; TRBD2 matches 9 bases. Trimming at V came to 7 bases and at J to 5 bases, leaving 3 bases not matched to a gene. This CDR3 spans 13 amino acids. CDR1 is LGHDT, CDR2 YNNKEL, per germline (reference sequence). CDR3 sequence: CASTLAGNNEQFF. In DNA, the CDR3 is TGTGCCAGCACTCTAGCGGGGAACAATGAGCAGTTCTTC.

The chain couples TRBV19 to TRBJ1-1, with a possible D match to TRBD1 (5 bases). V was pared by 3 bases and J by 0 bases, with 8 bases between. Looked up from germline, CDR1 is LNHDA and CDR2 is SQIVND (reference sequence). The CDR3 loop spans 14 amino acids. The CDR3 nucleotides are TGTGCCAGTAGTATGGGACTAATGAACACTGAAGCTTTCTTT. Residues: CASSMGLMNTEAFF.

This clone was detected a few times. The chain employs TRBV7-6 and TRBJ1-5; D is possibly TRBD1 (5 bases). The CDR3 has 12 amino acids. The germline V and J ends were trimmed by 5 bases and 9 bases, with 11 bases remaining between them. CDR1 and CDR2 from the germline V gene are SGHVS and FNYEAQ. The CDR3: CASSQTGGPQHF. CDR3 coding DNA: TGTGCCAGCAGCCAAACCGGGGGGCCCCAGCATTTT.